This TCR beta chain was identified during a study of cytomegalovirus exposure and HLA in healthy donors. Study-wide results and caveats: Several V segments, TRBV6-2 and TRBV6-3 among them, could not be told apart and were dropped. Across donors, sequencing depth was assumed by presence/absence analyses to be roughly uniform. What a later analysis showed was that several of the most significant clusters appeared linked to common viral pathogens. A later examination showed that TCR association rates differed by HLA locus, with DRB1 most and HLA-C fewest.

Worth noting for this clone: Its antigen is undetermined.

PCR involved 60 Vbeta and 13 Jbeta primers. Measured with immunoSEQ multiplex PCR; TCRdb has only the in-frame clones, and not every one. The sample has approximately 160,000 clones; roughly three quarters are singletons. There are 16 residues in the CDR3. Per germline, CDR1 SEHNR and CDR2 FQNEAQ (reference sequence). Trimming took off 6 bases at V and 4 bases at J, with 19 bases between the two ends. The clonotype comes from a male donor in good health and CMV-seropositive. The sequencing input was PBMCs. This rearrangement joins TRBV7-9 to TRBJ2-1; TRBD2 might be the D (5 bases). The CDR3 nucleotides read TGTGCCAGCAGTTCCCAATACTCCGGGGAATACAATGAGCAGTTCTTC. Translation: CASSSQYSGEYNEQFF.